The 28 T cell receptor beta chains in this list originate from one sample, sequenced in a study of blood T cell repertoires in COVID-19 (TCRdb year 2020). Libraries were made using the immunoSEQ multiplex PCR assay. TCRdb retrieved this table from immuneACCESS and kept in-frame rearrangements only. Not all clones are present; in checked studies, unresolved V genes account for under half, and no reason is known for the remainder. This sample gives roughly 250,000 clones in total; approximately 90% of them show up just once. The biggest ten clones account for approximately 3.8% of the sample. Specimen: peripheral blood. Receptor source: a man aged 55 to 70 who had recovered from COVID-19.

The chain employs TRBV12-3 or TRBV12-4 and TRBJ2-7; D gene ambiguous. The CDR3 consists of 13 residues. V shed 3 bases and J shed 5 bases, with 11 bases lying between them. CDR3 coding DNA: TGTGCCAGCAGTTTTGGTTCGGGTGACGAGCAGTACTTC. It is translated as CASSFGSGDEQYF.

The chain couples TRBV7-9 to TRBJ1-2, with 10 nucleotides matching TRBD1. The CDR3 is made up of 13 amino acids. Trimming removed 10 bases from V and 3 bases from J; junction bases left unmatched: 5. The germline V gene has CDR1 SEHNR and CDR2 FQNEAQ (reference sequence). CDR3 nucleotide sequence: TGTGCCATCCTGACAGGGGGCCACTATGGCTACACCTTC. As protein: CAILTGGHYGYTF.

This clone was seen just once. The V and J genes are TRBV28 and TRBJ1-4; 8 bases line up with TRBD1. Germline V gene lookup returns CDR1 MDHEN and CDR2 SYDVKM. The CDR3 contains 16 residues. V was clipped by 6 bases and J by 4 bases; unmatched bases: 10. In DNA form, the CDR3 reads TGTGCCAGCAGCCGAACAGGGGGAGTAGTTAATGAAAAACTGTTTTTT. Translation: CASSRTGGVVNEKLFF.

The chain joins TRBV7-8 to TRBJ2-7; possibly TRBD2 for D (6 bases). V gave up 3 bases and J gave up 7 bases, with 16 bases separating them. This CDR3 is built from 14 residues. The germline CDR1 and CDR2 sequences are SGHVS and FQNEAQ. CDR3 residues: CASSFLLASEEQYF. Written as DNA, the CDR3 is TGTGCCAGCAGCTTTTTACTAGCCTCAGAAGAGCAGTACTTC. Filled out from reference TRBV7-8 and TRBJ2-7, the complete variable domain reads GAGVSQSPRYKVAKRGQDVALRCDPISGHVSLFWYQQALGQGPEFLTYFQNEAQLDKSGLPSDRFFAERPEGSVSTLKIQRTQQEDSAVYLCASSFLLASEEQYFGPGTRLTVT.

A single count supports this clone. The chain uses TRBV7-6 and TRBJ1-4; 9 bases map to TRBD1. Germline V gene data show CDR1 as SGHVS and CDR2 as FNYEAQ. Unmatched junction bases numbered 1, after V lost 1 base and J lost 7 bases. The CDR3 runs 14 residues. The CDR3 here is CASSLGTGAEKLFF. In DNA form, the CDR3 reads TGTGCCAGCAGCTTAGGGACAGGGGCTGAAAAACTGTTTTTT.

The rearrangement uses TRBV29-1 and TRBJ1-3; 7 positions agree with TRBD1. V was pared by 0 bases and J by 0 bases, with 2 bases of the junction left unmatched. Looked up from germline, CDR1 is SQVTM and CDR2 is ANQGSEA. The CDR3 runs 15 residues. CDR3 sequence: CSVEERGHSGNTIYF. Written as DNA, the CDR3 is TGCAGCGTTGAAGAGAGGGGGCACTCTGGAAACACCATATATTTT.

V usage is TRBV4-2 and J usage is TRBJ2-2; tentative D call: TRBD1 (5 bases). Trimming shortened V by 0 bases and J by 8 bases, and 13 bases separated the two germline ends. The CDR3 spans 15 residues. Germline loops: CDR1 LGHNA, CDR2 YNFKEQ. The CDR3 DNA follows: TGTGCCAGCAGCCAAGAGTTCAGCAGGGCTGGGGAGCTGTTTTTT. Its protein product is CASSQEFSRAGELFF.

CDR3 in amino acids: CASSLGRGANEKLFF. The CDR3 nucleotides are TGTGCCAGCAGCTTGGGCAGGGGTGCTAATGAAAAACTGTTTTTT. The J gene is TRBJ1-4, the V gene TRBV5-5; maybe TRBD1 (6 bases). This CDR3 has 15 residues. Germline-derived CDR1 and CDR2 are SGHKS and YYEKEE (reference sequence). Trimming removed 0 bases from V and 3 bases from J, with 9 bases in between.

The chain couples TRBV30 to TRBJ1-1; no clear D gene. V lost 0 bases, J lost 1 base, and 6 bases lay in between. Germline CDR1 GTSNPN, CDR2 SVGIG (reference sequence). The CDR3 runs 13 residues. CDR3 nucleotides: TGTGCCTGGAGTGTATCAGAGAACACTGAAGCTTTCTTT. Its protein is CAWSVSENTEAFF.

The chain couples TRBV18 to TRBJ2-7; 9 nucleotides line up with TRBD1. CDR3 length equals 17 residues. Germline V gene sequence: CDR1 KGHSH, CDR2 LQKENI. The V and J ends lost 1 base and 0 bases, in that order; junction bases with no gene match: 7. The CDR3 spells CASSPLSGTGSSYEQYF. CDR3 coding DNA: TGTGCCAGCTCACCACTATCCGGGACAGGGAGCTCCTACGAGCAGTACTTC.

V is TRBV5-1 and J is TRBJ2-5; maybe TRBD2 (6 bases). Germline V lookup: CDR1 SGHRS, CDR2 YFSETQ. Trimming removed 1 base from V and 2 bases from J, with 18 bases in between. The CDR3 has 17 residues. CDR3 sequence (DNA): TGCGCCAGCAGCTTGAGGAATTTACACGGGGGACAAGAGACCCAGTACTTC. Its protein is CASSLRNLHGGQETQYF.

CDR3 nucleotide sequence: TGTGCCAGTAGTGTGGGACAGAGGAACACTGAAGCTTTCTTT. This encodes CASSVGQRNTEAFF. This sequence joins TRBV19 and TRBJ1-1; 7 nucleotides agree with TRBD1. The CDR3 runs to 14 residues. The V segment lost 5 bases and the J segment 1 base; nucleotides outside the gene matches: 4. CDR1 is LNHDA, CDR2 SQIVND, per germline (reference sequence).

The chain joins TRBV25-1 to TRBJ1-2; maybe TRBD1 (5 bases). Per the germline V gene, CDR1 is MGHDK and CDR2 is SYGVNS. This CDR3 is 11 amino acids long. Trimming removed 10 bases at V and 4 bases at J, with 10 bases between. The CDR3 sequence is CATLDIYGYTF. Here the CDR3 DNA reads TGTGCCACTCTGGACATCTATGGCTACACCTTC.

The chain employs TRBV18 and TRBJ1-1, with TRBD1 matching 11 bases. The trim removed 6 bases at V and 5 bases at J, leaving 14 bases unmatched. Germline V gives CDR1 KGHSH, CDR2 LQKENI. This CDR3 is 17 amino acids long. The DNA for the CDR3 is TGTGCCAGCTCCCTGTGGACAGGGGGCGACCGGGGAACTGAAGCTTTCTTT. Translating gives CASSLWTGGDRGTEAFF.

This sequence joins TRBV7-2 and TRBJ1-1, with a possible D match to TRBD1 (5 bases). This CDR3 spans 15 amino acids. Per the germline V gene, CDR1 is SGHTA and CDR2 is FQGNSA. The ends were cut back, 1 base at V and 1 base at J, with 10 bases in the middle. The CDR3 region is CASSLDQGSNTEAFF. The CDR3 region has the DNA TGTGCCAGCAGCTTAGATCAGGGTTCGAACACTGAAGCTTTCTTT.

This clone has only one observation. DNA of the CDR3: TGTGCCAGCTCACAGGACTCTACCCCGAGCTCCTATAATTCACCCCTCCACTTT. Translation: CASSQDSTPSSYNSPLHF. The rearrangement uses TRBV18 and TRBJ1-6; D unresolved. Germline CDR1 is KGHSH and CDR2 is LQKENI. This CDR3 contains 18 residues. V was cut by 4 bases and J by 0 bases, with 16 bases left in between.

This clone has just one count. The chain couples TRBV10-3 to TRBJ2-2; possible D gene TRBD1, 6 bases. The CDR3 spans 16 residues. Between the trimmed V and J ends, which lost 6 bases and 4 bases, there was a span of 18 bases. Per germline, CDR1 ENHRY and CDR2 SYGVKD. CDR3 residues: CAISPTGSSGTGELFF. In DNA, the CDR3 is TGTGCCATCAGCCCAACAGGGTCCTCGGGCACCGGGGAGCTGTTTTTT.

Here the CDR3 DNA reads TGTGCCAGTAGGACCTTCGGGGCGACAGGGTATGGCTACACCTTC. It codes for CASRTFGATGYGYTF. The chain couples TRBV19 to TRBJ1-2, with TRBD1 identical over 7 bases. The trim removed 6 bases at V and 5 bases at J, leaving 12 bases unmatched. This CDR3 spans 15 amino acids. The germline gives CDR1 LNHDA, CDR2 SQIVND (reference sequence).

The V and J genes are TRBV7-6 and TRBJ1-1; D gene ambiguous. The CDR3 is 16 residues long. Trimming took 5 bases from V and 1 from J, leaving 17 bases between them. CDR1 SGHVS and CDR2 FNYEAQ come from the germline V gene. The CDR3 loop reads CASSPLSIVGNTEAFF. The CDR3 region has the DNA TGTGCCAGCAGCCCTCTCTCGATAGTCGGGAACACTGAAGCTTTCTTT. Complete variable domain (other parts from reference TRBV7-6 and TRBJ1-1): GAGVSQSPRYKVTKRGQDVALRCDPISGHVSLYWYRQALGQGPEFLTYFNYEAQQDKSGLPNDRFSAERPEGSISTLTIQRTEQRDSAMYRCASSPLSIVGNTEAFFGQGTRLTVV.

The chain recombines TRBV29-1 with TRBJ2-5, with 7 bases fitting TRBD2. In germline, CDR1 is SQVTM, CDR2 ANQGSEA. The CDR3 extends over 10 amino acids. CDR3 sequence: CAGRGETQYF. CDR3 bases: TGCGCCGGGCGGGGGGAGACCCAGTACTTC. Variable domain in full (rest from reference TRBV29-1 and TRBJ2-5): SAVISQKPSRDICQRGTSLTIQCQVDSQVTMMFWYRQQPGQSLTLIATANQGSEATYESGFVIDKFPISRPNLTFSTLTVSNMSPEDSSIYLCAGRGETQYFGPGTRLLVL.

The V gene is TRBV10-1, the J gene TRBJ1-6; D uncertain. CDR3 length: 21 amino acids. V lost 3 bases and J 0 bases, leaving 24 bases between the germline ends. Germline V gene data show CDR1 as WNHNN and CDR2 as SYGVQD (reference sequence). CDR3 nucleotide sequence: TGCGCCAGCAGTGAAATCGGCGGAAAAAGGACTTCTAGCTCCTATAATTCACCCCTCCACTTT. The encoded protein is CASSEIGGKRTSSSYNSPLHF.

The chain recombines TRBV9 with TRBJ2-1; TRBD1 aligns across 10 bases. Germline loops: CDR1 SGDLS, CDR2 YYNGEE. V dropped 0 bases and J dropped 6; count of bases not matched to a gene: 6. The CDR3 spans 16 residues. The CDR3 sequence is CASSVAGTGVVNEQFF. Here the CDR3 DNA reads TGTGCCAGCAGCGTAGCCGGGACAGGGGTCGTCAATGAGCAGTTCTTC.

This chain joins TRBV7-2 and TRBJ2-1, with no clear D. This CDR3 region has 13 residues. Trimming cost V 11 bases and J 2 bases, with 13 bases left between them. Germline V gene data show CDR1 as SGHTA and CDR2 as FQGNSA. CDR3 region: CAASGSPYNEQFF. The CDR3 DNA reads TGTGCCGCTAGTGGAAGCCCCTACAATGAGCAGTTCTTC.

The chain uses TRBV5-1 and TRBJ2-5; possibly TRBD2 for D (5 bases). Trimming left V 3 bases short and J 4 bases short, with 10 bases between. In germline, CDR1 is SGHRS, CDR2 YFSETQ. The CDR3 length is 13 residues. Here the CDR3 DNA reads TGCGCCAGCAGCTCAGGACTTGCAGAGACCCAGTACTTC. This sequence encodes CASSSGLAETQYF. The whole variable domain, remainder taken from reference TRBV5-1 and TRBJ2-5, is KAGVTQTPRYLIKTRGQQVTLSCSPISGHRSVSWYQQTPGQGLQFLFEYFSETQRNKGNFPGRFSGRQFSNSRSEMNVSTLELGDSALYLCASSSGLAETQYFGPGTRLLVL.

CDR3 amino acids: CSVAGAGGEKLFF. Here the CDR3 DNA reads TGCAGCGTTGCAGGGGCTGGGGGTGAAAAACTGTTTTTT. The chain is built from TRBV29-1 and TRBJ1-4, with D maybe TRBD1 (6 bases). The CDR3 sequence is 13 residues long. V gave up 4 bases and J gave up 7 bases, with 13 bases separating them. CDR1 is SQVTM, CDR2 ANQGSEA, per germline. Full variable domain (outside the CDR3, taken from reference TRBV29-1 and TRBJ1-4): SAVISQKPSRDICQRGTSLTIQCQVDSQVTMMFWYRQQPGQSLTLIATANQGSEATYESGFVIDKFPISRPNLTFSTLTVSNMSPEDSSIYLCSVAGAGGEKLFFGSGTQLSVL.

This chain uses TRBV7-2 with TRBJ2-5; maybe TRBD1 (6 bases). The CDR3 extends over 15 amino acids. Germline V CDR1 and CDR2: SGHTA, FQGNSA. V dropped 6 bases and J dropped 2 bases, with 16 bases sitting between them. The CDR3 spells CASRSGAGNQETQYF. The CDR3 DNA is TGTGCCAGCAGGTCAGGGGCAGGAAATCAAGAGACCCAGTACTTC.

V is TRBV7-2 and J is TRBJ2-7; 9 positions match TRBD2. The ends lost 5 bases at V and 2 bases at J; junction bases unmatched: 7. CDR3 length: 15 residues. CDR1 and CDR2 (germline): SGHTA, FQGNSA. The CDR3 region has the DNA TGTGCCAGCAGCGTAAGGCGGGGGGGCCCCTACGAGCAGTACTTC. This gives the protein CASSVRRGGPYEQYF.

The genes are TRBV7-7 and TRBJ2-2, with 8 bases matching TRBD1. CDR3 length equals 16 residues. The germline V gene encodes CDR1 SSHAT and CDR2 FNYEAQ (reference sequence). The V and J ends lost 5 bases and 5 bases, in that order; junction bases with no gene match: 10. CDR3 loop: CASSRTQGAGTGELFF. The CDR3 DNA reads TGTGCCAGCAGCCGGACCCAGGGGGCGGGGACCGGGGAGCTGTTTTTT.